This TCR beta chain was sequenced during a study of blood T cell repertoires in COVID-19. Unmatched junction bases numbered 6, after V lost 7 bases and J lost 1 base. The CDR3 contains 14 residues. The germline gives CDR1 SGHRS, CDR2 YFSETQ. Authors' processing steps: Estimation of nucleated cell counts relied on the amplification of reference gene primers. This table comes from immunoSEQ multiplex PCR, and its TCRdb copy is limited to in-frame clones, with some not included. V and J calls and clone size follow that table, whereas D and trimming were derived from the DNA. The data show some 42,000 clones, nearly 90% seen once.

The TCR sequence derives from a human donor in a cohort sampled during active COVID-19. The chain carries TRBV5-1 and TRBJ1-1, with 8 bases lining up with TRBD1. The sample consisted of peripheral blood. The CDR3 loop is CASATGGGNTEAFF. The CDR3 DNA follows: TGCGCCAGCGCAACAGGGGGAGGGAACACTGAAGCTTTCTTT.